This T cell receptor (beta chain) comes out of a study of regulatory T cells in long-lasting Graves disease. Arm-PCR of CDR3 regions and iRepertoire HTBI primers were used to build TCR beta libraries. TCRdb redid the calling of the multiplex PCR reads with MiXCR, one entry per CDR3 protein. The sample carries roughly 510,000 distinct CDR3 sequences, 15% to 20% recorded once. Points from the study as a whole: Fewer public clonotypes were shared by new patients (about 940) than by persistent patients (roughly 2,500). Persistent disease samples used TRBV28, TRBJ1-2 and TRBJ2-5 preferentially.

The CDR3 covers 16 residues. V shed 6 bases, J shed 0 bases, and the junction held 11 bases outside the gene matches. Germline CDR1 reads DFQATT; CDR2 reads SNEGSKA (reference sequence). The sample's time point: newly diagnosed GD, antithyroid drugs for less than 3 months. Extracted PBMC RNA gave rise to the TCR library. As for this clonotype: What it recognizes is unknown. One base away lies a much larger clone, so this may be a sequencing read error.

These sequences were also reported in another study, on T cells in Graves' hyperthyroidism and ophthalmopathy. This second study says: During a first-round RT-PCR of the TCR CDR3, the HTBI primer set was used. Most expanded thyroid clonotypes above 0.001 recurred in blood.

The sequencing used peripheral blood mononuclear cells (PBMCs), collected at new diagnosis, from a patient treated with antithyroid drugs. The source is a man aged 18 to 35 with Graves disease. V is TRBV20-1 and J is TRBJ2-3; 8 bases align to TRBD2. The CDR3 sequence is CSAPQGASGSTDTQYF. DNA for the CDR3: TGCAGTGCCCCCCAAGGGGCTAGCGGGAGCACAGATACGCAGTATTTT.